The rows below give T cell receptor beta chains drawn from one sample of a study of T cell responses to AZD1222 COVID-19 vaccine. Data came from immunoSEQ multiplex PCR; TCRdb stores just in-frame clones and leaves some out. The sample yields 100,000 to 120,000 clones, around 82% seen once. This specimen consisted of peripheral blood, obtained on day 0 of AZD1222 vaccination. These receptors came from an adult in good health. Each CDR3 is given with its conserved first and last residue. D genes are given only for firm matches. Part of the rows lack a size; the others show once, few, many or a class for expanded clones.

TRBJ2-3 TRBV10-1 TRBD2 . CASSGTSGLPSTDTQYF TGCGCCAGCAGCGGGACTAGCGGGTTACCTAGCACAGATACGCAGTATTTT
TRBJ2-1 TRBV4-1 . . CASSQGGTYNNEQFF TGCGCCAGCAGCCAAGGAGGGACTTATAACAATGAGCAGTTCTTC
TRBJ1-5 TRBV29-1 . . CSVVPSSNQPQHF TGCAGCGTTGTTCCCTCTAGCAATCAGCCCCAGCATTTT
TRBJ2-7 TRBV5-8 . . CASSLVGQSHEQYF TGTGCCAGCAGCTTGGTAGGACAGTCCCACGAGCAGTACTTC
TRBJ1-2 TRBV2 . few CAGSTRTYGYTF TGTGCCGGATCTACAAGGACCTATGGCTACACCTTC
TRBJ2-7 TRBV5-1 . . CASSLVTEVTYEQYF TGCGCCAGCAGCTTGGTCACAGAAGTAACCTACGAGCAGTACTTC
TRBJ2-7 TRBV19 . many CASSHQQGYEQYF TGTGCCAGTAGCCACCAACAGGGCTACGAGCAGTACTTC
TRBJ2-7 TRBV7-3 . once CASSLTGRGAYEQYF TGTGCCAGCAGCTTAACGGGTAGGGGAGCCTACGAGCAGTACTTC
TRBJ2-6 TRBV28 TRBD1 . CASTPGGSGANVLTF TGTGCCAGCACACCAGGGGGCTCTGGGGCCAACGTCCTGACTTTC
TRBJ2-4 TRBV28 . few CASSGRVGRQRKNIQYF TGTGCCAGTTCCGGGCGGGTGGGGCGGCAGCGCAAAAACATTCAGTACTTC
TRBJ2-3 TRBV28 . . CASSLTLGANEEDTQYF TGTGCCAGCAGTCTGACTTTAGGGGCAAACGAGGAAGATACGCAGTATTTT
TRBJ1-4 TRBV2 TRBD1 . CASSEAQGAYEKLFF TGTGCCAGCAGTGAAGCGCAGGGGGCTTATGAAAAACTGTTTTTT
TRBJ2-2 TRBV12-5 . . CASGLDSVNTGELFF TGTGCTAGTGGTTTGGACAGTGTAAACACCGGGGAGCTGTTTTTT
TRBJ1-2 TRBV27 . many CASSFTADYGYTF TGTGCCAGCAGTTTTACAGCCGACTATGGCTACACCTTC
TRBJ2-7 TRBV9 TRBD1 . CASSPGQGTYEQYF TGTGCCAGCAGCCCGGGACAGGGTACCTACGAGCAGTACTTC
TRBJ2-1 TRBV30 . . CAWSVRGPPNEQFF TGTGCCTGGAGTGTACGTGGCCCACCAAATGAGCAGTTCTTC
TRBJ2-3 TRBV7-2 . . CASSLGVGADTQYF TGTGCCAGCAGCCTCGGAGTGGGCGCAGATACGCAGTATTTT
TRBJ2-1 TRBV7-2 TRBD2 . CASSLVASGAYNEQFF TGTGCCAGCAGCTTAGTAGCTAGCGGGGCCTACAATGAGCAGTTCTTC
TRBJ2-1 TRBV24-1 TRBD1 . CATSDYRGGNEQFF TGTGCCACCAGTGATTACAGGGGTGGCAATGAGCAGTTCTTC
TRBJ1-6 TRBV6-2/TRBV6-3 . few CASSQGRLRDSPLHF TGTGCCAGCAGTCAAGGACGGCTGAGGGATTCACCCCTCCACTTT
TRBJ2-3 TRBV4-3 . . CASSQDVSSGGTQYF TGCGCCAGCAGCCAAGATGTGTCGAGCGGCGGTACGCAGTATTTT
TRBJ1-2 TRBV6-6 . . CASSRGVGNYGYTF TGTGCCAGCAGCAGGGGTGTGGGTAACTATGGCTACACCTTC
TRBJ1-1 TRBV7-2 . . CASSLSGPSTEAFF TGTGCCAGCAGCTTATCGGGTCCCTCCACTGAAGCTTTCTTT
TRBJ2-7 TRBV3-1/TRBV3-2 . . CASSLSSRDGGYEQYF TGTGCCAGCAGCCTAAGCTCCCGGGACGGAGGCTACGAGCAGTACTTC
TRBJ2-7 TRBV19 . medium-sized CASSLGLATYEQYF TGTGCCAGTAGTCTCGGGCTAGCGACCTACGAGCAGTACTTC
TRBJ1-2 TRBV28 . . CASSSLPEEHGYTF TGTGCCAGCAGTTCCCTCCCCGAAGAGCATGGCTACACCTTC
TRBJ2-2 TRBV20-1 . . CSASTGLGTGELFF TGCAGTGCTAGTACGGGGTTAGGCACCGGGGAGCTGTTTTTT
TRBJ1-1 TRBV2 . . CASSILRGETEAFF TGTGCCAGCTCGATTCTCCGAGGGGAAACTGAAGCTTTCTTT
TRBJ1-1 TRBV30 TRBD1 . CAYTSGGLNTEAFF TGTGCCTATACCTCAGGGGGCCTGAACACTGAAGCTTTCTTT
TRBJ2-7 TRBV28 . . CASSLEGREQYF TGTGCCAGCAGTTTAGAAGGGCGCGAGCAGTACTTC
TRBJ1-1 TRBV28 . . CSSLMNTEAFF TGTTCCTCTCTGATGAACACTGAAGCTTTCTTT
TRBJ1-4 TRBV5-1 . . CASSPGGATNEKLFF TGCGCCAGCAGCCCAGGTGGAGCAACTAATGAAAAACTGTTTTTT
TRBJ2-3 TRBV19 . . CASSMGASASTDTQYF TGTGCCAGTAGTATGGGGGCGAGCGCCAGCACAGATACGCAGTATTTT
TRBJ2-7 TRBV18 . . CASSPTGRGHYEQYF TGTGCCAGCTCACCAACGGGGCGGGGGCACTACGAGCAGTACTTC
TRBJ2-1 TRBV11-1 . . CASSLRYEQFF TGTGCCAGCAGCTTAAGGTATGAGCAGTTCTTC
TRBJ2-7 TRBV7-2 TRBD2 . CASSRGGSYEQYF TGTGCCAGCAGCCGGGGGGGGTCCTACGAGCAGTACTTC
TRBJ2-2 TRBV29-1 TRBD1 . CSVGMRGGSGELFF TGCAGCGTTGGTATGAGAGGGGGCTCCGGGGAGCTGTTTTTT